This T cell receptor (beta chain) was identified during a study of blood T cell repertoires in COVID-19. For the study at large: Samples came from the United States, Italy and Spain, spanning acute and convalescent COVID-19. Sources were T cells, B-cell-depleted T cells, or PBMCs; the material itself was cDNA or gDNA.

As processed by the authors: Reference gene primer amplification gave nucleated cell count estimates. Sequenced by immunoSEQ multiplex PCR; TCRdb stores in-frame clones only, minus some. V and J calls and clone size are those listed in that table; D and trimming were worked out from the DNA. Counted here are 80,000 or so clones, around nine tenths occurring once; the ten biggest clones make up 1.9%. Deletions cut 1 base from V and 5 bases from J, with 17 bases between. Germline lookup yields CDR1 SGHTA and CDR2 FQGNSA. The CDR3 consists of 16 residues. This TCR was sampled from a woman aged 55-70 years with acute or convalescent COVID-19. The J gene is TRBJ2-5, the V gene TRBV7-2, with TRBD2 as a possible D gene (6 bases). What was sequenced was peripheral blood. CDR3: CASSLVRRGPKETQYF. The CDR3 nucleotides are TGTGCCAGCAGCTTAGTCAGGCGGGGTCCGAAGGAGACCCAGTACTTC.